This entry describes one TCR beta chain. Using immunoSEQ multiplex PCR, the repertoire was profiled, and TCRdb retains in-frame clones only, with some absent. The sample shows 450,000 to 500,000 clones, roughly nine tenths of them seen only once. The data stem from a study of blood T cell repertoires in COVID-19. The wider study: Sample material is recorded as cDNA or gDNA derived from T cells, B-cell-depleted T cells, or PBMCs.

Germline V gene lookup returns CDR1 MNHEY and CDR2 SVGAGI. This CDR3 contains 16 residues. V dropped 6 bases and J dropped 3 bases, with 20 bases sitting between them. Participant age was 18 to 89 years, and participants resided in roughly 25 US areas. The V gene is TRBV6-5, the J gene TRBJ1-1; possibly TRBD1 for D (6 bases). Sequencing used PBMCs or T cells enriched from blood (not recorded which). The TCR originated in a woman aged 18-29 years who had recovered from COVID-19. CDR3 in DNA: TGTGCCAGCAGCTACCGCCCCAGGGGAAGGTACACTGAAGCTTTCTTT. Translated: CASSYRPRGRYTEAFF.